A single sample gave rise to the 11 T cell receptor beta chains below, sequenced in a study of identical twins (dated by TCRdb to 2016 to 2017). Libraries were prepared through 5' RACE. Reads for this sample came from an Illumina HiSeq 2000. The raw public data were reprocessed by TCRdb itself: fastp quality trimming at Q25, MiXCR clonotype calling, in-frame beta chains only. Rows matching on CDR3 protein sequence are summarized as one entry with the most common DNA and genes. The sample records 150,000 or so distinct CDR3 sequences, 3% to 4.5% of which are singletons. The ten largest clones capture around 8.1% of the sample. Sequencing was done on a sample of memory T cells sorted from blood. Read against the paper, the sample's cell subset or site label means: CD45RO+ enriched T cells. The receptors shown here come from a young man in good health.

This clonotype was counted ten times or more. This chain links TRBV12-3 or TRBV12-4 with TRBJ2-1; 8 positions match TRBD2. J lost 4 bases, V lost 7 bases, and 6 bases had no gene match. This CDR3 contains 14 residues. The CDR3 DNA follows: TGTGCCAGCACCCTCGGGGGGGGTTACAATGAGCAGTTCTTC. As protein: CASTLGGGYNEQFF.

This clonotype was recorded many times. The CDR3 region is CASSYTLIQETQYF. In DNA, the CDR3 is TGTGCCAGCAGTTACACCCTAATCCAAGAGACCCAGTACTTC. The rearrangement links TRBV6-5 to TRBJ2-5; D ambiguous. CDR1 MNHEY and CDR2 SVGAGI come from the germline V gene. V was clipped by 2 bases and J by 1 base, with 8 bases between them. CDR3 length: 14 amino acids.

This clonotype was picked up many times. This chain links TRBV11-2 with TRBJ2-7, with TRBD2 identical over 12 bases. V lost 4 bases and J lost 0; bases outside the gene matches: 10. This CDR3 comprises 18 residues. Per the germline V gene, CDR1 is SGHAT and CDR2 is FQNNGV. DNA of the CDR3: TGTGCCAGCAGCTACGGGACTAGCGGGCCCCCGAGCTCCTACGAGCAGTACTTC. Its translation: CASSYGTSGPPSSYEQYF. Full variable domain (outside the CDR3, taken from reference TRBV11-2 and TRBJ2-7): EAGVAQSPRYKIIEKRQSVAFWCNPISGHATLYWYQQILGQGPKLLIQFQNNGVVDDSQLPKDRFSAERLKGVDSTLKIQPAKLEDSAVYLCASSYGTSGPPSSYEQYFGPGTRLTVT.

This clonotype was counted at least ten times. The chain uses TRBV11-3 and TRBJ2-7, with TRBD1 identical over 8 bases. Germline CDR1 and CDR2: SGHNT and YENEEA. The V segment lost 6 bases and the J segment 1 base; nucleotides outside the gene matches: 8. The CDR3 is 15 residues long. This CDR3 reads CASSPGQGSSYEQYV. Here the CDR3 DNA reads TGTGCCAGCAGTCCCGGACAGGGATCGTCCTACGAGCAGTACGTC.

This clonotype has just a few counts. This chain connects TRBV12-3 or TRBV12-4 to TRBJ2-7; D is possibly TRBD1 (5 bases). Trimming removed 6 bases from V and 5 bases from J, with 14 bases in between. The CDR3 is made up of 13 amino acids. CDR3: CASSLQAANEQYF. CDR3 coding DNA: TGTGCCAGCAGCCTACAGGCCGCCAACGAGCAGTACTTC.

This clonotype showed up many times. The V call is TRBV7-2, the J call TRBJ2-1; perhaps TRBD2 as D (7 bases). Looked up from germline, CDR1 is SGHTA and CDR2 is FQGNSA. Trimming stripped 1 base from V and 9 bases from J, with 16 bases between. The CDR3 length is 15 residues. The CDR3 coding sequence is TGTGCCAGCAGCTTAGTCAGCGGGACAAACTTTGAGCAGTTCTTC. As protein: CASSLVSGTNFEQFF.

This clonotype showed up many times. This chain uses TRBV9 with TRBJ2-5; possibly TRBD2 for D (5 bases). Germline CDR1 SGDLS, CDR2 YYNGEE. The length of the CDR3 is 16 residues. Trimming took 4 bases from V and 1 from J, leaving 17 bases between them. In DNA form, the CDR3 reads TGTGCCAGCAGCTTCGGAGGCCTGGACGGCCAAGAGACCCAGTACTTC. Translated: CASSFGGLDGQETQYF. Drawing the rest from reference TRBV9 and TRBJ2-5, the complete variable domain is DSGVTQTPKHLITATGQRVTLRCSPRSGDLSVYWYQQSLDQGLQFLIQYYNGEERAKGNILERFSAQQFPDLHSELNLSSLELGDSALYFCASSFGGLDGQETQYFGPGTRLLVL.

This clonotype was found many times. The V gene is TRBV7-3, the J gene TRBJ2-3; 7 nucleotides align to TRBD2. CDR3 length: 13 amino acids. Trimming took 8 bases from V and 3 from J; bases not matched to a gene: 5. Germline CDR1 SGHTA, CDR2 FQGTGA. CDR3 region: CASGRVGTDTQYF. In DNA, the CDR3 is TGTGCCAGCGGGAGGGTTGGTACAGATACGCAGTATTTT. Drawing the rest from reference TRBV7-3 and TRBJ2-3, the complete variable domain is GAGVSQTPSNKVTEKGKYVELRCDPISGHTALYWYRQSLGQGPEFLIYFQGTGAADDSGLPNDRFFAVRPEGSVSTLKIQRTERGDSAVYLCASGRVGTDTQYFGPGTRLTVL.

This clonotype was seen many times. CDR3 DNA: TGTGCCAGCTCACCTCTGGCGGCGCATAGCACAGATACGCAGTATTTT. Its protein product is CASSPLAAHSTDTQYF. The V gene is TRBV18, the J gene TRBJ2-3; D is undetermined. Trimming cost V 3 bases and J 0 bases, with 13 bases left between them. The CDR3 loop spans 16 amino acids. Germline assignment: CDR1 KGHSH and CDR2 LQKENI.

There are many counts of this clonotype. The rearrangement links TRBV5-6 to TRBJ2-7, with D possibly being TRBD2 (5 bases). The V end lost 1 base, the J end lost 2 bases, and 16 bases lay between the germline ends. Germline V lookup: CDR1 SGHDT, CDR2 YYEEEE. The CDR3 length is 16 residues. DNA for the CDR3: TGTGCCAGCAGCTTGCCTCGAAGCGGTTTTACCTACGAGCAGTACTTC. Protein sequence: CASSLPRSGFTYEQYF.

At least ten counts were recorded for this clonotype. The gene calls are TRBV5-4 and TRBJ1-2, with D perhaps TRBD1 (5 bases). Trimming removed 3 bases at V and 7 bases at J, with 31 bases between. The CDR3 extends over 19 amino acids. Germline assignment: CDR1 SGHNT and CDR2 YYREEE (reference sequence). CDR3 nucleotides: TGTGCCAGCAGCTCCAACCGGCATCGGGACCTCGGCTCTCTAGTTGGCTACACCTTC. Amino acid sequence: CASSSNRHRDLGSLVGYTF.